The 29 T cell receptor beta chains below were found in one sample sequenced in a study of T-cell memory formation after mild COVID-19. TCRdb re-derived calls from the 5' RACE reads in MiXCR, one entry per CDR3 protein. The data show roughly 340,000 distinct CDR3 sequences, 20% to 25% seen once. The sample was PBMCs or a T cell subset sorted from them (not recorded which). The receptors were sampled from a man younger than 35 who had mild COVID-19 (a few samples of this study predate the infection). Cell type and time point are not known.

The chain carries TRBV6-2 or TRBV6-3 and TRBJ2-1; TRBD2 agrees at 7 bases. Germline CDR1 MNHEY, CDR2 SVGEGT. This CDR3 spans 14 amino acids. V was clipped by 8 bases and J by 3 bases; unmatched bases: 7. The CDR3 region has the DNA TGTGCCAGCCATGGGGGAGGGTTCTACAATGAGCAGTTCTTC. Translated, it gives CASHGGGFYNEQFF.

Concerning this clonotype itself: One junction end does not reproduce the germline sequence, and a read error may be involved. The chain carries TRBV12-3 or TRBV12-4 and TRBJ2-6; D is uncertain. This CDR3 has 13 residues. This chain's CDR3 is CATLRSGSNVLTF. CDR3 bases: TGTGCCACTCTGAGGTCTGGGTCCAACGTCCTGACTTTC.

The gene calls are TRBV27 and TRBJ2-1; possible D gene TRBD2, 5 bases. V gave up 6 bases and J gave up 1 base, with 7 bases separating them. Per germline, CDR1 MNHEY and CDR2 SMNVEV (reference sequence). The CDR3 spans 13 residues. CDR3 region: CASRGVSYNEQFF. CDR3 DNA: TGTGCCAGCAGGGGAGTTTCCTACAATGAGCAGTTCTTC.

This clonotype was observed a handful of times. This chain connects TRBV7-9 to TRBJ1-5, with D unclear. This CDR3 region has 13 residues. V was pared by 5 bases and J by 5 bases, with 10 bases between. CDR1 is SEHNR and CDR2 is FQNEAQ in the germline V gene (reference sequence). The chain's CDR3 is CASSPREDQPQHF. In DNA form, the CDR3 reads TGTGCCAGCAGCCCCCGGGAAGATCAGCCCCAGCATTTT.

The CDR3 DNA reads TGTGCCACCAGCAGCCAGGGGGCGAACTATGGCTACACCTTC. It codes for CATSSQGANYGYTF. The rearrangement joins TRBV15 to TRBJ1-2; 8 positions agree with TRBD1. Germline CDR1 LNHNV, CDR2 YYDKDF (reference sequence). V was clipped by 3 bases and J by 2 bases; unmatched bases: 2. The CDR3 is 14 residues long.

This clonotype was seen more than once but under ten times. This chain connects TRBV25-1 to TRBJ2-3; 7 bases map to TRBD1. This CDR3 spans 14 amino acids. The germline gives CDR1 MGHDK, CDR2 SYGVNS. V lost 4 bases, J lost 4 bases, and 5 bases stayed unmatched. The CDR3 loop is CASSAGTAADTQYF. CDR3 nucleotides: TGTGCCAGCAGTGCAGGGACAGCAGCAGATACGCAGTATTTT.

The sample holds a few counts of this clonotype. The CDR3 DNA reads as TGTGCCAGCAGTTTTCGCGTGCATGAGCAGTTCTTC. It codes for CASSFRVHEQFF. This chain links TRBV12-3 or TRBV12-4 with TRBJ2-1; unclear D gene. Trimming left V 3 bases short and J 8 bases short, with 8 bases between. This CDR3 contains 12 residues.

A few counts support this clonotype. The rearrangement uses TRBV3-1 and TRBJ1-2, with D hard to call. The CDR3 length is 14 residues. Germline loops: CDR1 LGHDT, CDR2 YNNKEL (reference sequence). V gave up 1 base and J gave up 6 bases, with 12 bases separating them. The DNA of the CDR3 is TGTGCCAGCAGCCAAGTTTCCGCAGGAGATGGCTACACCTTC. This sequence encodes CASSQVSAGDGYTF.

The sample holds a few counts of this clonotype. This sequence joins TRBV6-2 or TRBV6-3 and TRBJ2-3; 12 bases map to TRBD2. Germline trimming cut 2 bases from V and 5 bases from J; bases unmatched to any gene: 11. Per the germline V gene, CDR1 is MNHEY and CDR2 is SVGEGT. The CDR3 consists of 18 residues. CDR3 in DNA: TGTGCCAGCAGTTACAACCGACTAGCGGGAGTAATAAGAGATACGCAGTATTTT. Translation: CASSYNRLAGVIRDTQYF.

This clonotype occurred a few times. The genes are TRBV7-9 and TRBJ1-1; D uncertain. From germline, CDR1 is SEHNR and CDR2 FQNEAQ (reference sequence). The V end was cut by 5 bases, the J end by 6 bases, with 10 bases between. CDR3 length: 12 amino acids. CDR3 sequence: CASSHGGAEAFF. CDR3 DNA: TGTGCCAGCAGCCACGGCGGCGCTGAAGCTTTCTTT.

J is TRBJ1-2 and V is TRBV7-8, with D perhaps matching TRBD1 (5 bases). Germline loops: CDR1 SGHVS, CDR2 FQNEAQ. The CDR3 covers 14 residues. V was trimmed by 5 bases and J by 8 bases, leaving 18 bases between them. CDR3 in DNA: TGTGCCAGCAGCCCTGTCAGGGCCCTATCAGGCTACACCTTC. It codes for CASSPVRALSGYTF.

The chain has TRBV20-1 and TRBJ1-2; no firm D call. Germline V gene sequence: CDR1 DFQATT, CDR2 SNEGSKA (reference sequence). The V gene lost 4 bases and the J gene lost 4 bases, with 10 bases spanning the gap. This CDR3 is 12 amino acids long. The CDR3 here is CSATGPGYGYTF. The CDR3 coding sequence is TGCAGTGCTACCGGGCCCGGCTATGGCTACACCTTC.

This chain joins TRBV10-3 and TRBJ1-6, with D unresolved. Germline V lookup: CDR1 ENHRY, CDR2 SYGVKD. V was clipped by 2 bases and J by 9 bases, with 8 bases between them. The CDR3 consists of 13 residues. CDR3 bases: TGTGCCATCAGTGAGCAGGACTTTTCACCCCTCCACTTT. Translation gives CAISEQDFSPLHF.

The chain carries TRBV7-2 and TRBJ2-4, with a tentative D call TRBD2 (6 bases). V lost 0 bases and J 14 bases, leaving 17 bases between the germline ends. CDR1 and CDR2 from the germline V gene are SGHTA and FQGNSA. The CDR3 consists of 14 residues. This CDR3 is CASSLAEGAGREYF. The CDR3 DNA sequence: TGTGCCAGCAGCTTAGCGGAGGGAGCAGGGCGTGAGTACTTC.

This clonotype was observed a few times. The chain joins TRBV7-9 to TRBJ1-2; D possibly corresponds to TRBD1 (5 bases). This CDR3 has 14 residues. V was trimmed by 5 bases and J by 4 bases, leaving 14 bases between them. Germline V gene sequence: CDR1 SEHNR, CDR2 FQNEAQ (reference sequence). DNA of the CDR3: TGTGCCAGCAGCCCCCTTCAGGGCCTCTATGGCTACACCTTC. Translated, it gives CASSPLQGLYGYTF.

This clonotype was counted between two and nine times. This chain connects TRBV20-1 to TRBJ2-2; 9 bases agree with TRBD1. Germline CDR1 reads DFQATT; CDR2 reads SNEGSKA (reference sequence). The CDR3 covers 16 residues. V lost 5 bases, J lost 3 bases, and 10 bases stayed unmatched. The CDR3 coding sequence is TGCAGTGCTCTCATCCCGGGACAGGGTGACACCGGGGAGCTGTTTTTT. Translated: CSALIPGQGDTGELFF.

The V call is TRBV29-1, the J call TRBJ2-3; no clear D gene. Trimming shortened V by 6 bases and J by 5 bases, and 12 bases separated the two germline ends. The CDR3 is 12 residues long. Germline values: CDR1 SQVTM, CDR2 ANQGSEA. Here the CDR3 reads CSVEDGIDTQYF. In DNA form, the CDR3 reads TGCAGCGTAGAGGACGGAATAGATACGCAGTATTTT.

This clonotype was recorded a few times. The rearrangement joins TRBV20-1 to TRBJ2-1; 8 positions match TRBD1. V gave up 6 bases and J gave up 7 bases; unmatched junction bases: 14. The CDR3 is 15 amino acids. The germline gives CDR1 DFQATT, CDR2 SNEGSKA (reference sequence). The CDR3 coding sequence is TGCAGTGCCTACCCGGACAGGGATGGTAAGAATGAGCAGTTCTTC. Translating gives CSAYPDRDGKNEQFF.

This clonotype was observed once. The chain is built from TRBV24-1 and TRBJ2-2, with TRBD2 as a possible D gene (5 bases). Germline lookup yields CDR1 KGHDR and CDR2 SFDVKD. With 0 bases removed from V and 7 bases from J, the gap between germline ends came to 8 bases. The CDR3 covers 14 residues. CDR3 amino acids: CATSDLQSGGELFF. Here the CDR3 DNA reads TGTGCCACCAGTGATTTGCAAAGCGGCGGGGAGCTGTTTTTT.

This clonotype was seen ten or more times. This chain's CDR3 is CASSADIHPRIQYF. CDR3 nucleotide sequence: TGTGCCAGCAGTGCGGACATTCACCCCCGCATTCAGTACTTC. The rearrangement uses TRBV12-3 or TRBV12-4 and TRBJ2-4; the D gene is possibly TRBD1 (5 bases). The CDR3 is made up of 14 amino acids. Between the trimmed V and J ends, which lost 5 bases and 9 bases, there was a span of 17 bases.

This clonotype has at least ten counts. The rearrangement joins TRBV5-5 to TRBJ2-3, with TRBD2 as a possible D gene (6 bases). Trimming pared 5 bases from V and 6 bases from J, leaving 13 bases between. The CDR3 runs 13 residues. CDR1 is SGHKS, CDR2 YYEKEE, per germline (reference sequence). CDR3 in amino acids: CASSSPSADTQYF. DNA for the CDR3: TGTGCCAGCAGTTCTCCTAGCGCCGATACGCAGTATTTT.

This rearrangement joins TRBV7-2 to TRBJ1-4; 8 positions match TRBD1. The CDR3 consists of 15 residues. Trimming cost V 3 bases and J 5 bases; bases outside gene matches: 5. CDR1 and CDR2 (germline): SGHTA, FQGNSA. CDR3 nucleotide sequence: TGTGCCAGCAGCTTGTTTACAGGGGGAAATGAAAAACTGTTTTTT. This encodes CASSLFTGGNEKLFF.

V is TRBV20-1 and J is TRBJ2-7, with TRBD2 matching over 14 bases. After removal of 1 base from V and 7 bases from J, the junction contained 3 bases not matched to a gene. This CDR3 spans 14 amino acids. Germline V lookup: CDR1 DFQATT, CDR2 SNEGSKA (reference sequence). The DNA for the CDR3 is TGCAGTGCTAGAGGCGGACTAGCGGGGGGTGAGCAGTACTTC. As protein: CSARGGLAGGEQYF.

V usage is TRBV20-1 and J usage is TRBJ2-7; 7 nucleotides line up with TRBD2. V shed 3 bases, J shed 2 bases, and the junction held 4 bases outside the gene matches. This CDR3 region has 13 residues. Germline lookup yields CDR1 DFQATT and CDR2 SNEGSKA (reference sequence). Here the CDR3 reads CSARQGGAYEQYF. In nucleotides, the CDR3 is TGCAGTGCTAGGCAGGGAGGGGCCTACGAGCAGTACTTC.

The chain recombines TRBV7-2 with TRBJ2-1; TRBD2 agrees at 9 bases. Germline CDR1 SGHTA, CDR2 FQGNSA. V shed 3 bases and J 4 bases; nucleotides not matched to a gene: 4. This CDR3 comprises 15 residues. The CDR3: CASSFAGGIYNEQFF. The CDR3 bases are TGTGCCAGCAGCTTTGCGGGGGGGATTTACAATGAGCAGTTCTTC.

The chain combines TRBV11-2 with TRBJ2-1, with 13 positions matching TRBD2. The V gene's germline CDR1 is SGHAT and CDR2 FQNNGV. The CDR3 consists of 16 residues. The junction had 8 bases not matched to a gene; V was cut back by 5 bases and J by 7 bases. The CDR3 loop reads CASSARLAGGDNEQFF. The CDR3 DNA reads as TGTGCCAGCAGCGCTAGACTAGCGGGGGGTGATAATGAGCAGTTCTTC.

J is TRBJ2-3 and V is TRBV7-2; D is perhaps TRBD2 (7 bases). The ends were cut back, 1 base at V and 5 bases at J, with 16 bases in the middle. CDR3 size: 16 residues. Germline CDR1 reads SGHTA; CDR2 reads FQGNSA. This chain's CDR3 is CASSLEVGGRLDTQYF. As DNA, the CDR3 is TGTGCCAGCAGCTTAGAGGTGGGGGGGCGACTAGATACGCAGTATTTT.

This clonotype showed up just a few times. This CDR3 reads CASSFQGTGGPRETQYF. CDR3 sequence (DNA): TGTGCCAGCAGTTTTCAGGGGACAGGGGGCCCCCGGGAGACCCAGTACTTC. V is TRBV12-3 or TRBV12-4 and J is TRBJ2-5, with 12 bases lining up with TRBD1. The trim removed 3 bases at V and 5 bases at J, leaving 10 bases unmatched. This CDR3 region has 17 residues.

This clonotype was counted a few times. This sequence joins TRBV3-1 and TRBJ2-3; 12 nucleotides line up with TRBD2. Germline lookup yields CDR1 LGHDT and CDR2 YNNKEL (reference sequence). The V gene end was trimmed by 3 bases and the J gene end by 4 bases; junction bases not matched to a gene: 2. The CDR3 sequence is 15 residues long. CDR3 coding DNA: TGTGCCAGCAGCCAGCCTAGCGGGGGGGCAGATACGCAGTATTTT. It yields the protein CASSQPSGGADTQYF.